Below are 28 T cell receptor beta chains sequenced from a single sample in a study of spatial heterogeneity in lung cancer. Overall study results and limits: Intratumoral expanded alpha and beta TCR counts were found to track tumor mutation counts.

These receptors' antigens are unknown. MiXCR was run by TCRdb on the 5' RACE reads, yielding one entry per CDR3 protein. The sample lists over 10,000 distinct CDR3 sequences, 4.5% to 6.5% occurring once. Time point in this sample: sample taken at primary tumor resection. The sequenced sample was lung tumor tissue, obtained at surgery. These receptors all come from a male donor with early-stage non-small cell lung cancer.

The table lists this clonotype with many counts. This chain joins TRBV27 and TRBJ1-1, with D tentatively TRBD1 (6 bases). Germline V gene lookup returns CDR1 MNHEY and CDR2 SMNVEV (reference sequence). This CDR3 is 14 amino acids long. Deletions cut 3 bases from V and 3 bases from J, with 11 bases between. The CDR3 DNA reads TGTGCCAGCAGTTTTCGGGACACATACACTGAAGCTTTCTTT. It is translated as CASSFRDTYTEAFF.

This clonotype was seen at least ten times. This chain links TRBV12-3 or TRBV12-4 with TRBJ1-5; D is possibly TRBD1 (5 bases). This CDR3 comprises 14 residues. The germline V and J ends were trimmed by 5 bases and 3 bases, with 11 bases remaining between them. The CDR3 reads CASSITGFNQPQHF. Here the CDR3 DNA reads TGTGCCAGCAGTATCACAGGCTTCAATCAGCCCCAGCATTTT.

Note on this clonotype: This may be a read error: a much more frequent sequence differs by one nucleotide. No conserved phenylalanine or tryptophan ends this CDR3, so it is likely a read error. J is TRBJ2-7 and V is TRBV6-6, with D perhaps being TRBD1 or TRBD2 (5 bases each). Germline CDR1 and CDR2: MNHNY and SVGAGI (reference sequence). Trimming took off 7 bases at V and 2 bases at J, with 15 bases between the two ends. This CDR3 comprises 14 residues. This chain's CDR3 is CASTRGDGAYEQYD. The DNA of the CDR3 is TGTGCCAGCACAAGAGGGGACGGCGCCTACGAGCAGTACGAC.

In its sample, this clonotype was seen many times. The gene calls are TRBV4-1 and TRBJ1-3; no reliable D call. The germline V and J ends were trimmed by 2 bases and 0 bases, with 17 bases remaining between them. The CDR3 covers 18 residues. In germline, CDR1 is MGHRA, CDR2 YSYEKL. The DNA for the CDR3 is TGCGCCAGCAGCCAACCTCTACTTCACGGGCCCTCTGGAAACACCATATATTTT. It translates to CASSQPLLHGPSGNTIYF.

This clonotype showed up many times. The V and J genes are TRBV4-3 and TRBJ2-1; no clear D gene. Germline-derived CDR1 and CDR2 are LGHNA and YSLEER. The CDR3 covers 14 residues. Trimming left V 2 bases short and J 9 bases short, with 14 bases between. The CDR3 sequence: CASSQRTPGVEQFF. The CDR3 DNA sequence: TGCGCCAGCAGCCAAAGGACCCCCGGCGTTGAGCAGTTCTTC.

This clonotype was counted ten times or more. This chain uses TRBV20-1 with TRBJ1-1; no clear D gene. Germline V gives CDR1 DFQATT, CDR2 SNEGSKA (reference sequence). The CDR3 has 13 amino acids. The germline V and J ends were trimmed by 2 bases and 10 bases, with 17 bases remaining between them. In DNA, the CDR3 is TGCAGTGCTAGAATCATCGTTGGCCAGAGAGCTTTCTTT. Residues: CSARIIVGQRAFF.

This clonotype was seen at least ten times. The chain employs TRBV12-3 or TRBV12-4 and TRBJ2-1; TRBD1 matches 7 bases. The length of the CDR3 is 13 residues. Unmatched junction bases numbered 1, after V lost 3 bases and J lost 5 bases. The CDR3 loop reads CASSLGQNNEQFF. The CDR3 DNA reads TGTGCCAGCAGTTTGGGACAGAACAATGAGCAGTTCTTC.

This clonotype was counted ten times or more. The chain recombines TRBV7-6 with TRBJ2-5, with 13 bases matching TRBD2. CDR1 SGHVS and CDR2 FNYEAQ come from the germline V gene. J gave up 2 bases and V 4 bases, and 10 bases lay outside the gene matches. The CDR3 runs to 18 residues. CDR3 in amino acids: CASSSRRLAGGLQETQYF. The CDR3 DNA is TGTGCCAGCAGCTCCCGCCGACTAGCGGGAGGACTACAAGAGACCCAGTACTTC. Filled out from reference TRBV7-6 and TRBJ2-5, the complete variable domain reads GAGVSQSPRYKVTKRGQDVALRCDPISGHVSLYWYRQALGQGPEFLTYFNYEAQQDKSGLPNDRFSAERPEGSISTLTIQRTEQRDSAMYRCASSSRRLAGGLQETQYFGPGTRLLVL.

This clonotype was detected many times. V is TRBV7-9 and J is TRBJ1-6; a weak D match, TRBD1 (6 bases). Germline CDR1 SEHNR, CDR2 FQNEAQ (reference sequence). Trimming took 4 bases from V and 10 from J, leaving 14 bases between them. This CDR3 contains 14 residues. The CDR3: CASSYHRERSPLHF. The CDR3 DNA reads TGTGCCAGCAGCTACCACAGGGAGCGCTCACCCCTCCACTTT.

This clonotype was counted many times. The chain is built from TRBV23-1 and TRBJ2-7; possibly TRBD1 for D (6 bases). TRBV23-1 is recorded as an ORF, its role being uncertain. V was cut by 2 bases and J by 1 base, with 12 bases left in between. The CDR3 loop spans 15 amino acids. For the CDR3, the DNA is TGCGCCAGCAGTCAAATTCGAGGGGGTTCCTACGAGCAGTACTTC. Translated, it gives CASSQIRGGSYEQYF.

The sample holds a few counts of this clonotype. This chain uses TRBV19 with TRBJ2-1, with unresolved D. Germline loops: CDR1 LNHDA, CDR2 SQIVND (reference sequence). The CDR3 is 16 amino acids. V was pared by 3 bases and J by 1 base, with 13 bases between. The CDR3 loop reads CASSIEGPLSYNEQFF. CDR3 DNA sequence: TGTGCCAGTAGTATTGAAGGGCCGTTATCCTACAATGAGCAGTTCTTC.

This clonotype was found many times. The chain couples TRBV20-1 to TRBJ1-4; D is perhaps TRBD1 (6 bases). CDR3 size: 13 residues. The ends were cut back, 2 bases at V and 7 bases at J, with 11 bases in the middle. The V gene's germline CDR1 is DFQATT and CDR2 SNEGSKA (reference sequence). This CDR3 is CSARRGNGEKLFF. The CDR3 DNA sequence: TGCAGTGCTAGAAGGGGGAATGGTGAAAAACTGTTTTTT.

This clonotype was seen ten or more times. The gene calls are TRBV6-4 and TRBJ1-5; D is uncertain. CDR1 and CDR2 from the germline V gene are MRHNA and SNTAGT. V gave up 8 bases and J gave up 0 bases, with 5 bases separating them. This CDR3 has 12 residues. CDR3 amino acids: CASFRSNQPQHF. The CDR3, as DNA: TGTGCCAGCTTTCGTAGCAATCAGCCCCAGCATTTT.

This clonotype showed up many times. This chain joins TRBV9 and TRBJ2-2, with 10 bases that match TRBD2. The J segment lost 7 bases and the V segment lost 1 base, leaving 7 bases of the junction unmatched. Germline assignment: CDR1 SGDLS and CDR2 YYNGEE. CDR3 size: 16 residues. The CDR3 loop reads CASSVSSGGALGELFF. CDR3 DNA: TGTGCCAGCAGCGTATCCAGCGGGGGGGCCCTCGGGGAGCTGTTTTTT.

This clonotype has ten or more counts. The chain links TRBV27 to TRBJ1-1; 10 bases line up with TRBD1. The length of the CDR3 is 16 residues. Per germline, CDR1 MNHEY and CDR2 SMNVEV (reference sequence). J gave up 3 bases and V 6 bases, and 10 bases lay outside the gene matches. DNA for the CDR3: TGTGCCAGCAGCCGGGACAGGGGAAGATGGGACACTGAAGCTTTCTTT. Amino acid sequence: CASSRDRGRWDTEAFF.

This clonotype was seen ten or more times. The chain has TRBV5-1 and TRBJ2-5; 10 nucleotides align to TRBD1. V was clipped by 5 bases and J by 4 bases; unmatched bases: 8. This CDR3 is 15 amino acids long. Germline CDR1 is SGHRS and CDR2 is YFSETQ. In DNA, the CDR3 is TGCGCCAGCAGGCGGGACAGGGGAAAAGGAGAGACCCAGTACTTC. Translation: CASRRDRGKGETQYF. The variable domain in full, with the rest retrieved from reference TRBV5-1 and TRBJ2-5, is KAGVTQTPRYLIKTRGQQVTLSCSPISGHRSVSWYQQTPGQGLQFLFEYFSETQRNKGNFPGRFSGRQFSNSRSEMNVSTLELGDSALYLCASRRDRGKGETQYFGPGTRLLVL.

This clonotype was picked up many times. The chain couples TRBV18 to TRBJ2-3; D unclear. The CDR3 loop spans 16 amino acids. Germline CDR1 KGHSH, CDR2 LQKENI. Trimming left V 2 bases short and J 0 bases short, with 12 bases between. CDR3 sequence (DNA): TGTGCCAGCTCACCAACGGACGGAGCTAGCACAGATACGCAGTATTTT. Amino acid sequence: CASSPTDGASTDTQYF. Full variable domain (outside the CDR3, taken from reference TRBV18 and TRBJ2-3): NAGVMQNPRHLVRRRGQEARLRCSPMKGHSHVYWYRQLPEEGLKFMVYLQKENIIDESGMPKERFSAEFPKEGPSILRIQQVVRGDSAAYFCASSPTDGASTDTQYFGPGTRLTVL.

This clonotype was observed many times. The genes are TRBV20-1 and TRBJ1-5; TRBD1 matches at 8 bases. The trim removed 6 bases at V and 4 bases at J, leaving 5 bases unmatched. This CDR3 has 13 amino acids. CDR1 and CDR2 (germline): DFQATT, SNEGSKA (reference sequence). The CDR3 DNA reads as TGCAGTGCCGGACAGGGAATGAATCAGCCCCAGCATTTT. Translating it yields CSAGQGMNQPQHF.

This clonotype came up many times. This chain connects TRBV18 to TRBJ2-5; D could derive from TRBD1 or TRBD2 (5 bases each). The germline CDR1 and CDR2 sequences are KGHSH and LQKENI. The V and J ends lost 4 bases and 5 bases respectively, with 11 bases between them. The CDR3 is 13 residues long. CDR3 amino acids: CASSQREGETQYF. Written as DNA, the CDR3 is TGTGCCAGCTCACAGCGCGAGGGGGAGACCCAGTACTTC. Full variable domain (missing parts from reference TRBV18 and TRBJ2-5): NAGVMQNPRHLVRRRGQEARLRCSPMKGHSHVYWYRQLPEEGLKFMVYLQKENIIDESGMPKERFSAEFPKEGPSILRIQQVVRGDSAAYFCASSQREGETQYFGPGTRLLVL.

The table lists this clonotype with many counts. The chain links TRBV25-1 to TRBJ1-4, with D unresolved. The germline CDR1 and CDR2 sequences are MGHDK and SYGVNS. CDR3 length: 12 residues. V was shortened by 11 bases and J by 7 bases, with 14 bases between the two germline ends. CDR3 nucleotide sequence: TGTGCCTCTGGGTTCCTACCTGAAAAACTGTTTTTT. Its protein product is CASGFLPEKLFF.

This clonotype has ten or more counts. The chain combines TRBV14 with TRBJ1-1, with 8 bases lining up with TRBD1. The V and J ends lost 4 bases and 4 bases, in that order; junction bases with no gene match: 5. In germline, CDR1 is SGHDN, CDR2 FVKESK. CDR3 size: 14 residues. The CDR3 DNA reads as TGTGCCAGCAGCCTGCGACAGGGGAGCACTGAAGCTTTCTTT. Translated, it gives CASSLRQGSTEAFF.

This chain uses TRBV20-1 with TRBJ1-1; no definite D call. The CDR3 is 14 residues long. Per the germline V gene, CDR1 is DFQATT and CDR2 is SNEGSKA (reference sequence). The V and J ends lost 0 bases and 4 bases respectively, with 12 bases between them. CDR3 in DNA: TGCAGTGCTAGAGATCCACAGTTGGGCACTGAAGCTTTCTTT. Residues: CSARDPQLGTEAFF.

This clonotype was found many times. The V and J genes are TRBV7-6 and TRBJ2-7; D gene uncertain. Germline V lookup: CDR1 SGHVS, CDR2 FNYEAQ. Trimming took off 2 bases at V and 2 bases at J, with 7 bases between the two ends. The CDR3 runs to 13 residues. The chain's CDR3 is CASSLSGAYEQYF. CDR3 nucleotide sequence: TGTGCCAGCAGCTTATCGGGCGCCTACGAGCAGTACTTC.

A few counts support this clonotype. V gene TRBV2 combines with J gene TRBJ1-5, with 7 bases fitting TRBD1. Trimming took 7 bases from V and 1 from J; bases not matched to a gene: 4. Germline V lookup: CDR1 SNHLY, CDR2 FYNNEI. CDR3 size: 14 residues. In DNA form, the CDR3 reads TGTGCCAGCATATCGGACAGGAGCAATCAGCCCCAGCATTTT. Translated, it gives CASISDRSNQPQHF.

This clonotype rates as medium-sized. This chain uses TRBV12-3 or TRBV12-4 with TRBJ2-7, with TRBD2 matching 10 bases. V gave up 6 bases and J gave up 5 bases; unmatched junction bases: 4. CDR3 length: 13 amino acids. CDR3 sequence (DNA): TGTGCCAGCAGGGCTAGCGGGAGTAACGAGCAGTACGTC. It specifies CASRASGSNEQYV.

This clonotype has ten or more counts. This chain connects TRBV6-2 or TRBV6-3 to TRBJ2-5, with D tentatively TRBD1 (6 bases). Germline CDR1 MNHEY, CDR2 SVGEGT. This CDR3 comprises 14 residues. V was shortened by 0 bases and J by 3 bases, with 8 bases between the two germline ends. CDR3 sequence reads: CASSYSDREETQYF. CDR3 DNA: TGTGCCAGCAGTTACTCGGACAGAGAAGAGACCCAGTACTTC.

The sample holds many counts of this clonotype. The chain links TRBV5-1 to TRBJ2-1, with a weak D call TRBD2 (7 bases). The CDR3 sequence is 15 residues long. The V end lost 4 bases, the J end lost 7 bases, and 18 bases lay between the germline ends. Germline assignment: CDR1 SGHRS and CDR2 YFSETQ. In DNA form, the CDR3 reads TGCGCCAGCAGCGAGGGGGGGACCGGGATGAATGAGCAGTTCTTC. Translated, it gives CASSEGGTGMNEQFF. The variable domain in full, completed from reference TRBV5-1 and TRBJ2-1, reads KAGVTQTPRYLIKTRGQQVTLSCSPISGHRSVSWYQQTPGQGLQFLFEYFSETQRNKGNFPGRFSGRQFSNSRSEMNVSTLELGDSALYLCASSEGGTGMNEQFFGPGTRLTVL.

This clonotype was seen many times. This chain links TRBV28 with TRBJ1-2; D remains unclear. The CDR3 contains 11 residues. Germline values: CDR1 MDHEN, CDR2 SYDVKM. Trimming pared 5 bases from V and 1 base from J, leaving 2 bases between. The CDR3 reads CASSINYGYTF. In nucleotides, the CDR3 is TGTGCCAGCAGTATTAACTATGGCTACACCTTC.